This is a list of T cell receptor beta chains from one sample in a study of T cell responses to AZD1222 COVID-19 vaccine. TCRdb keeps only in-frame clones here, not all; method: immunoSEQ multiplex PCR. Here the sample spans 150,000 to 200,000 clones, 75% to 90% being singletons. The sequences come from peripheral blood, collected on day 0 of MenACWY control vaccination. The receptors here all came from an adult in good health. Each CDR3 is given with its conserved first and last residue. A D gene is named only where the DNA matches it firmly. Size is omitted from some rows. Given values are once, few, many or a class for expanded clones.

TRBV7-9	13	-	TRBJ2-1	TRBD1	CASSPGQSNEQFF	TGTGCCAGCAGTCCGGGACAGTCTAATGAGCAGTTCTTC
TRBV24-1	15	-	TRBJ2-7	-	CATSDQSGTGYEQYF	TGTGCCACCAGTGATCAATCCGGGACCGGCTACGAGCAGTACTTC
TRBV24-1	14	-	TRBJ1-2	-	CATSEPGRNYGYTF	TGTGCCACCAGTGAGCCGGGACGGAACTATGGCTACACCTTC
TRBV6-2/TRBV6-3	13	-	TRBJ2-7	TRBD1	CASSPGQVYEQYF	TGTGCCAGCAGCCCGGGACAGGTCTACGAGCAGTACTTC
TRBV6-1	15	-	TRBJ2-1	TRBD2	CASSEGRTSGREQFF	TGTGCCAGCAGTGAAGGGAGGACTAGCGGACGCGAGCAGTTCTTC
TRBV5-1	11	-	TRBJ1-2	-	CASSDEYGYTF	TGCGCCAGCAGTGATGAATATGGCTACACCTTC
TRBV7-9	13	-	TRBJ1-2	TRBD1	CASSRDRDRGYTF	TGTGCCAGCAGCCGGGACAGGGATCGTGGCTACACCTTC
TRBV28	14	-	TRBJ1-1	-	CALKSWTENTEAFF	TGTGCCCTCAAGTCGTGGACAGAGAACACTGAAGCTTTCTTT
TRBV6-1	18	few	TRBJ2-7	-	CASSESWTLTGRPYEQYF	TGTGCCAGCAGTGAATCCTGGACTTTGACAGGGAGGCCGTACGAGCAGTACTTC
TRBV4-2	15	-	TRBJ2-2	-	CASSQDQLVTGELFF	TGTGCCAGCAGCCAAGATCAACTGGTCACCGGGGAGCTGTTTTTT
TRBV6-1	17	-	TRBJ1-6	TRBD1	CASSARQGPSYNSPLHF	TGTGCCAGCAGTGCCCGACAGGGCCCCTCTTATAATTCACCCCTCCACTTT
TRBV7-2	13	few	TRBJ1-2	-	CASSLEGLGGYTF	TGTGCCAGCAGCTTAGAGGGATTGGGGGGCTACACCTTC
TRBV9	15	-	TRBJ1-6	-	CASSVRGMVNSPLHF	TGTGCCAGCAGCGTACGGGGGATGGTGAATTCACCCCTCCACTTT
TRBV19	15	-	TRBJ1-4	-	CASSTLDGLNEKLFF	TGTGCCAGTAGTACCCTGGACGGGCTTAATGAAAAACTGTTTTTT
TRBV5-5	13	-	TRBJ1-2	-	CASSLAQDYGYTF	TGTGCCAGCAGCTTGGCTCAGGACTATGGCTACACCTTC
TRBV28	16	-	TRBJ2-7	TRBD2	CASSRYTSGRNYEQYF	TGTGCCAGCAGTCGATACACTAGCGGGAGGAACTACGAGCAGTACTTC
TRBV19	15	-	TRBJ1-3	-	CASSTTGLSGNTIYF	TGTGCCAGTAGTACCACCGGACTTAGCGGAAACACCATATATTTT
TRBV4-1	14	-	TRBJ2-7	-	CASSQDPGPWEQYF	TGCGCCAGCAGCCAAGATCCGGGGCCCTGGGAGCAGTACTTC
TRBV2	14	-	TRBJ1-2	-	CASSDAGTDYGYTF	TGTGCCAGCAGTGACGCGGGGACCGACTATGGCTACACCTTC
TRBV19	12	-	TRBJ2-7	-	CASSPHPYEQYF	TGTGCCAGTAGTCCCCACCCCTACGAGCAGTACTTC
TRBV7-3	14	-	TRBJ2-2	-	CASSLGGPPGELFF	TGTGCCAGCTCGTTGGGGGGCCCCCCCGGGGAGCTGTTTTTT
TRBV5-1	14	-	TRBJ2-3	TRBD1	CASSTGQGADTQYF	TGCGCCAGCAGCACTGGACAGGGGGCAGATACGCAGTATTTT
TRBV2	11	-	TRBJ2-1	-	CASTANNEQFF	TGTGCCAGCACCGCAAACAATGAGCAGTTCTTC
TRBV2	15	-	TRBJ2-2	TRBD1	CASRRTGGNTGELFF	TGTGCCAGCAGGAGGACAGGGGGAAACACCGGGGAGCTGTTTTTT
TRBV10-3	15	few	TRBJ2-3	-	CASTLQGLVADTQYF	TGTGCCAGTACCTTACAGGGTTTAGTGGCAGATACGCAGTATTTT
TRBV6-2/TRBV6-3	14	-	TRBJ1-5	-	CASSYREVNQPQHF	TGTGCCAGCAGTTACAGGGAGGTCAATCAGCCCCAGCATTTT
TRBV5-6	14	-	TRBJ2-7	-	CASSLAHTTYEQYF	TGTGCCAGCAGCTTGGCTCACACCACCTACGAGCAGTACTTC
TRBV5-1	13	-	TRBJ1-5	-	CASSLGPGSEEHF	TGCGCCAGCAGCTTGGGGCCGGGCTCTGAGGAGCATTTT
TRBV28	13	-	TRBJ2-7	-	CASTERAPYEQYF	TGTGCCAGCACGGAGCGGGCGCCCTACGAGCAGTACTTC
TRBV6-5	16	-	TRBJ1-1	-	CASSYGVKLRDTEAFF	TGTGCCAGCAGTTATGGTGTGAAACTGAGGGACACTGAAGCTTTCTTT
TRBV6-5	14	-	TRBJ2-2	-	CASSSGSRAGELFF	TGTGCCAGCAGCTCAGGGAGTCGGGCCGGGGAGCTGTTTTTT